This T cell receptor (beta chain) was profiled in a study of T cells in Graves' hyperthyroidism and ophthalmopathy. Germline V gene sequence: CDR1 SQVTM, CDR2 ANQGSEA. CDR3 size: 12 residues. V lost 8 bases and J lost 3; bases outside the gene matches: 5. Amplification of TCR beta CDR3 regions used RNA as the template. An initial round of RT-PCR targeting the TCR CDR3 relied on the HTBI primer set. TCRdb re-called the multiplex PCR reads with MiXCR, one entry per CDR3 protein. Of 530,000 or so distinct CDR3 sequences in the sample, around 42% were seen once. The sample consisted of peripheral blood or thyroid tissue (not recorded which). This sequence originates from a woman aged 18 to 35 with Graves' hyperthyroidism. The gene calls are TRBV29-1 and TRBJ1-1, with TRBD1 matching over 8 bases. The CDR3 region is CSSETGDTEAFF. CDR3 in DNA: TGCAGCAGTGAGACAGGGGACACTGAAGCTTTCTTT.